A single sample is the source of the 8 T cell receptor beta chains below, sequenced in a study of PD-1 blockade in classical Hodgkin lymphoma (dated by TCRdb to between 2020 and 2021). The time point label for this specimen denotes: cycle 1 day 1 (C1D1), immediately before nivolumab initiation. All trial patients had relapsed after autologous stem cell transplantation, with cohorts A, B and C differing in prior brentuximab vedotin exposure. Library preparation employed the immunoSEQ multiplex PCR assay. The immuneACCESS repertoire file appears here via TCRdb, limited to in-frame rearrangements. These files lack a portion of the clones; in checked studies, under half of the deficit traces to unresolved V genes, and the cause of the others is not known. The sample yields 19,000 or so clones; about four fifths were counted once. 3.5% to 5% of the sample is taken by the ten largest. Specimen: peripheral blood mononuclear cells (PBMCs), collected at baseline. These receptors were obtained from a human donor with classical Hodgkin lymphoma.

This clone was found a few times. This sequence joins TRBV4-2 and TRBJ2-2; 8 bases line up with TRBD2. Per the germline V gene, CDR1 is LGHNA and CDR2 is YNFKEQ. The CDR3 consists of 17 residues. V was pared by 1 base and J by 6 bases, with 10 bases of the junction left unmatched. CDR3 sequence reads: CASSQGTSGSPAGELFF. The CDR3 DNA follows: TGTGCCAGCAGCCAAGGCACCAGCGGGAGCCCGGCCGGGGAGCTGTTTTTT.

The CDR3 here is CASSSGLGKYEQYF. DNA of the CDR3: TGTGCCAGCAGCTCGGGACTAGGGAAATACGAGCAGTACTTC. The rearrangement uses TRBV5-4 and TRBJ2-7, with TRBD2 matching 8 bases. This CDR3 has 14 residues. The germline V gene encodes CDR1 SGHNT and CDR2 YYREEE (reference sequence). Germline trimming cut 3 bases from V and 4 bases from J; bases unmatched to any gene: 6.

This sequence joins TRBV28 and TRBJ1-3, with a weak D call TRBD1 (6 bases). The CDR3 contains 15 residues. Trimming took off 7 bases at V and 2 bases at J, with 15 bases between the two ends. Germline loops: CDR1 MDHEN, CDR2 SYDVKM. The CDR3 nucleotides are TGTGCCAGCATCACAGGGACAACTCCTGGAAACACCATATATTTT. It is translated as CASITGTTPGNTIYF.

This clone has just one count. This chain connects TRBV18 to TRBJ1-4; 9 bases line up with TRBD1. Per the germline V gene, CDR1 is KGHSH and CDR2 is LQKENI. The CDR3 loop spans 17 amino acids. Trimming removed 1 base from V and 5 bases from J; junction bases left unmatched: 8. The CDR3 nucleotides read TGTGCCAGCTCACCACGGGTGTCCGGGACAGGGAATGAAAAACTGTTTTTT. Encoded protein: CASSPRVSGTGNEKLFF.

This clone was seen once. One junction end does not reproduce the germline sequence, and a read error may be involved. The chain recombines TRBV29-1 with TRBJ1-1; no firm D call. CDR1 SQVTM and CDR2 ANQGSEA come from the germline V gene. This CDR3 comprises 12 residues. The CDR3 loop is CSAAQHHTEAFF. In DNA form, the CDR3 reads TGCAGCGCCGCCCAACACCACACGGAAGCTTTCTTT.

J is TRBJ2-2 and V is TRBV19; 7 bases align to TRBD1. The CDR3 length is 14 residues. Trimming took 3 bases from V and 5 from J; bases not matched to a gene: 3. The V gene's germline CDR1 is LNHDA and CDR2 SQIVND (reference sequence). This CDR3 is CASSIGQVTGELFF. The CDR3, as DNA: TGTGCCAGTAGTATTGGACAGGTAACCGGGGAGCTGTTTTTT.

The rearrangement joins TRBV7-2 to TRBJ2-7, with TRBD2 matching over 11 bases. Germline-derived CDR1 and CDR2 are SGHTA and FQGNSA. The ends lost 5 bases at V and 6 bases at J; junction bases unmatched: 6. This CDR3 is built from 14 residues. CDR3 DNA: TGTGCCAGCAGCCCTATTAGCGGGAGGGTCGAGCAGTACTTC. It yields the protein CASSPISGRVEQYF. Using reference TRBV7-2 and TRBJ2-7 for the parts outside the CDR3, the full variable domain is GAGVSQSPSNKVTEKGKDVELRCDPISGHTALYWYRQSLGQGLEFLIYFQGNSAPDKSGLPSDRFSAERTGGSVSTLTIQRTQQEDSAVYLCASSPISGRVEQYFGPGTRLTVT.

The V gene is TRBV7-3, the J gene TRBJ1-1, with D hard to call. V shed 5 bases and J shed 1 base, with 14 bases lying between them. Germline CDR1 reads SGHTA; CDR2 reads FQGTGA. This CDR3 contains 15 residues. This chain's CDR3 is CASSPMGIRNTEAFF. The CDR3, as DNA: TGTGCCAGCAGCCCAATGGGCATCAGGAACACTGAAGCTTTCTTT.